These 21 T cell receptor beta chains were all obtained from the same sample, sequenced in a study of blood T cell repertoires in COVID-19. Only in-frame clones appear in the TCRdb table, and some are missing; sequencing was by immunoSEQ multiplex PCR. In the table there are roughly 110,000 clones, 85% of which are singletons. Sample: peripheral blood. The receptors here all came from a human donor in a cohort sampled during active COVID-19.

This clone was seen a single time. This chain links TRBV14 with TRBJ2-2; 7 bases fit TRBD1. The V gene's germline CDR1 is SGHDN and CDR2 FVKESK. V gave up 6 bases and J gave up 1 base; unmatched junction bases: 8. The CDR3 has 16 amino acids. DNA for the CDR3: TGTGCCAGCAGTCGGGACAGTACATTGAACACCGGGGAGCTGTTTTTT. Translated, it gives CASSRDSTLNTGELFF. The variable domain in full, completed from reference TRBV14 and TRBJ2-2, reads EAGVTQFPSHSVIEKGQTVTLRCDPISGHDNLYWYRRVMGKEIKFLLHFVKESKQDESGMPNNRFLAERTGGTYSTLKVQPAELEDSGVYFCASSRDSTLNTGELFFGEGSRLTVL.

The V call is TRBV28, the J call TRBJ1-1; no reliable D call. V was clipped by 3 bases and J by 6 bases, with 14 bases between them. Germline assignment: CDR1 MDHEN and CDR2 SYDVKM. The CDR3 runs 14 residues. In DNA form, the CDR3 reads TGTGCCAGCAGTTTTAGACTTGGAGGCCCTGAAGCTTTCTTT. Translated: CASSFRLGGPEAFF.

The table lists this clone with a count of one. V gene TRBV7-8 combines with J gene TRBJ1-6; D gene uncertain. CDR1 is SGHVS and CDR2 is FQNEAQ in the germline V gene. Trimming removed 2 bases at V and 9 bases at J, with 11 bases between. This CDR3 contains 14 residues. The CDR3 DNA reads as TGTGCCAGCAGCTTAACCGGGGAGAGTTCACCCCTCCACTTT. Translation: CASSLTGESSPLHF.

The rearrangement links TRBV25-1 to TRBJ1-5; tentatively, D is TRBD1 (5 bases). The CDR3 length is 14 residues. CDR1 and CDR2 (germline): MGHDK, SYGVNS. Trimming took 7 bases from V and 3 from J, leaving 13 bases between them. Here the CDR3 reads CASKPWGLNQPQHF. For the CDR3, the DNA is TGTGCCAGCAAACCCTGGGGACTCAATCAGCCCCAGCATTTT. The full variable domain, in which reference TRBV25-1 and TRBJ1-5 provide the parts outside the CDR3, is EADIYQTPRYLVIGTGKKITLECSQTMGHDKMYWYQQDPGMELHLIHYSYGVNSTEKGDLSSESTVSRIRTEHFPLTLESARPSHTSQYLCASKPWGLNQPQHFGDGTRLSIL.

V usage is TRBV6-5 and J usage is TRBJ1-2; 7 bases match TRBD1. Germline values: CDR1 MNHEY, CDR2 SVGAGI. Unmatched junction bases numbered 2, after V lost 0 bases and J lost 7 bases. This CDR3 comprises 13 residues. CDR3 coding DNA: TGTGCCAGCAGTTACTCAGGGGGCAGTGGCTACACCTTC. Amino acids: CASSYSGGSGYTF.

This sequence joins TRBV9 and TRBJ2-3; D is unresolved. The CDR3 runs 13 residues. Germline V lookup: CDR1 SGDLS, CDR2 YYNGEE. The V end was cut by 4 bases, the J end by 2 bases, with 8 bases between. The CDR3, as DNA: TGTGCCAGCAGCCGAGACTCCACAGATACGCAGTATTTT. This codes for CASSRDSTDTQYF.

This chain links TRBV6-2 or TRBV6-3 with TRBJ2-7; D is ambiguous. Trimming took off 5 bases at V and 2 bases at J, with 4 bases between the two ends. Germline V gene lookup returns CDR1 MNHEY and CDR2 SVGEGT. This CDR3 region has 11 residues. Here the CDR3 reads CASSRAYEQYF. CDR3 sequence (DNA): TGTGCCAGCAGTCGAGCCTACGAGCAGTACTTC.

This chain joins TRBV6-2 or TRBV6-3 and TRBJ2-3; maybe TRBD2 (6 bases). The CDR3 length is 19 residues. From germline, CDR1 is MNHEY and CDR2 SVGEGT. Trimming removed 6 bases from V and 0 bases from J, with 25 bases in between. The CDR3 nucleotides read TGTGCCAGCAGCCCTTTTGCGGGGAGATCACAACATAGCACAGATACGCAGTATTTT. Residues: CASSPFAGRSQHSTDTQYF.

CDR3 sequence reads: CSAHRGGEQYF. DNA of the CDR3: TGCAGTGCTCACAGGGGCGGGGAGCAGTACTTC. This chain links TRBV20-1 with TRBJ2-7, with 7 bases fitting TRBD1. The ends lost 5 bases at V and 7 bases at J; junction bases unmatched: 5. The germline V gene has CDR1 DFQATT and CDR2 SNEGSKA (reference sequence). The CDR3 spans 11 residues.

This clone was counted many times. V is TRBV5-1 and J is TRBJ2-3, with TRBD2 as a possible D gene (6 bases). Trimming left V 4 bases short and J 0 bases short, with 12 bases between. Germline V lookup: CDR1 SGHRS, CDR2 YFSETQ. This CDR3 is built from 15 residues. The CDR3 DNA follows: TGCGCCAGCAGCCGGGAGACGGCTAGCACAGATACGCAGTATTTT. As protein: CASSRETASTDTQYF.

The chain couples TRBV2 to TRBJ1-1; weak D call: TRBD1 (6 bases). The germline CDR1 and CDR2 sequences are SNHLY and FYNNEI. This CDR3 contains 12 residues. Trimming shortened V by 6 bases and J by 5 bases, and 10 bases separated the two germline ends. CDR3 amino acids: CASRKDSTEAFF. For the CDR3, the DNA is TGTGCCAGCAGGAAGGACAGTACTGAAGCTTTCTTT.

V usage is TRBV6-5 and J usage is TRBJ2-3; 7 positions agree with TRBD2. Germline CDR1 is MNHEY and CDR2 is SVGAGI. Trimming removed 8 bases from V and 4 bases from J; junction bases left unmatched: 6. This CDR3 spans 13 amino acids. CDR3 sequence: CASRKTSPDTQYF. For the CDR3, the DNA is TGTGCCAGCCGAAAGACTAGCCCAGATACGCAGTATTTT.

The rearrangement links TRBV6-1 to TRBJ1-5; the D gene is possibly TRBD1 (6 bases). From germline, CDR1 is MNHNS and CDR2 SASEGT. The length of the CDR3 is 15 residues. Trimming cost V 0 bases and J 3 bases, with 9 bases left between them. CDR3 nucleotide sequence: TGTGCCAGCAGTGAAGCGCGGGGGCCCAATCAGCCCCAGCATTTT. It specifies CASSEARGPNQPQHF.

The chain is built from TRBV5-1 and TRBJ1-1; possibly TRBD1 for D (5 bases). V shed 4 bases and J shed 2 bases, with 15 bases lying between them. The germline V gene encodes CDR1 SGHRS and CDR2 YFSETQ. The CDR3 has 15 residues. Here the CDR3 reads CASSPGWGENTEAFF. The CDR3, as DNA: TGCGCCAGCAGCCCCGGGTGGGGGGAAAACACTGAAGCTTTCTTT.

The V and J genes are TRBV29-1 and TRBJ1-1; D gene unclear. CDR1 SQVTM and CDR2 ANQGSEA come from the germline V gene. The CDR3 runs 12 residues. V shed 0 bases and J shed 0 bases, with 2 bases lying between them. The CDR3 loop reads CSVEDMNTEAFF. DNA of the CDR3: TGCAGCGTTGAAGACATGAACACTGAAGCTTTCTTT. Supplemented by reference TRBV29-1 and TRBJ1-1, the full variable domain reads SAVISQKPSRDICQRGTSLTIQCQVDSQVTMMFWYRQQPGQSLTLIATANQGSEATYESGFVIDKFPISRPNLTFSTLTVSNMSPEDSSIYLCSVEDMNTEAFFGQGTRLTVV.

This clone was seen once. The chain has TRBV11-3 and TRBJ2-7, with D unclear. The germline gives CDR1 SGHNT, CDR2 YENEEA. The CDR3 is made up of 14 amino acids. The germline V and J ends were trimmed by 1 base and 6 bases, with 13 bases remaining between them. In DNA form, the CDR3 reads TGTGCCAGCAGCTTAGGGGCAGCTACAGCCGAGCAGTACTTC. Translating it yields CASSLGAATAEQYF.

The CDR3 DNA reads as TGTGCCAGCAGCCAGGGACAGGGAACCTACGAGCAGTACTTC. Encoded protein: CASSQGQGTYEQYF. The chain has TRBV7-8 and TRBJ2-7; 9 bases fit TRBD1. V gave up 5 bases and J gave up 2 bases; unmatched junction bases: 4. The CDR3 covers 14 residues. Germline V gives CDR1 SGHVS, CDR2 FQNEAQ. The full variable domain, in which reference TRBV7-8 and TRBJ2-7 provide the parts outside the CDR3, is GAGVSQSPRYKVAKRGQDVALRCDPISGHVSLFWYQQALGQGPEFLTYFQNEAQLDKSGLPSDRFFAERPEGSVSTLKIQRTQQEDSAVYLCASSQGQGTYEQYFGPGTRLTVT.

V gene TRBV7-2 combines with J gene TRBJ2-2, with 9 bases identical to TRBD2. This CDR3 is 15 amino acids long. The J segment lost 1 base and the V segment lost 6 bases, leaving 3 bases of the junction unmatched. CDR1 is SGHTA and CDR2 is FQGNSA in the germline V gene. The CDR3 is CASRETSGNTGELFF. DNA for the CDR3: TGTGCCAGCAGAGAGACTAGCGGGAACACCGGGGAGCTGTTTTTT. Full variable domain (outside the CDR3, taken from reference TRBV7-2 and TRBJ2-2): GAGVSQSPSNKVTEKGKDVELRCDPISGHTALYWYRQSLGQGLEFLIYFQGNSAPDKSGLPSDRFSAERTGGSVSTLTIQRTQQEDSAVYLCASRETSGNTGELFFGEGSRLTVL.

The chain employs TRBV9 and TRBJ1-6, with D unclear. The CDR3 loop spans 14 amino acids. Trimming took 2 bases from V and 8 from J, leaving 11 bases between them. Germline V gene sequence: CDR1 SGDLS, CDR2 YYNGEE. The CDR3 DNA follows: TGTGCCAGCAGCGTCGGCAGTCGGGATTCACCCCTCCACTTT. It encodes CASSVGSRDSPLHF.

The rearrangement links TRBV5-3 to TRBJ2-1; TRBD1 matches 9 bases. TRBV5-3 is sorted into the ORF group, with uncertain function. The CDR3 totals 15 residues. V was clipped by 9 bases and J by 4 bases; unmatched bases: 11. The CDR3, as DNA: TGTGCCACTTTAAGCCGGGACAGGGCGTACAATGAGCAGTTCTTC. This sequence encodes CATLSRDRAYNEQFF.

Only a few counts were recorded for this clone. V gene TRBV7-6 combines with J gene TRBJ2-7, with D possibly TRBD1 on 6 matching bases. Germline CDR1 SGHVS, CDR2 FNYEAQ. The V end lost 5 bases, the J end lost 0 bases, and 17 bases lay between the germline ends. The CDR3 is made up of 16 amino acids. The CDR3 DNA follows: TGTGCCAGCAGCCTAGGACAGTCACTGAGCTCCTACGAGCAGTACTTC. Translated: CASSLGQSLSSYEQYF.